This TCR beta chain was recorded in a study of identical twins. Findings and limits, study-wide: Not following the same donors, the study drew its conclusions from cross-sectional statistical analysis.

One entry per CDR3 protein results from TCRdb running MiXCR on the 5' RACE reads. Here the sample spans hundreds of thousands of distinct CDR3 sequences, about 12% being singletons. For this clonotype: Its antigen is not identified.

Trimming removed 3 bases at V and 6 bases at J, with 15 bases between. CDR3 size: 15 residues. The data also belong to a second study, concerning yellow fever vaccine responses in identical twins.

The receptor's source is a woman aged 18-30 years in good health. Sequencing used PBMCs. The chain couples TRBV12-3 or TRBV12-4 to TRBJ2-1; tentative D call: TRBD2 (5 bases). The CDR3 region is CASSFRGRAGNEQFF. Here the CDR3 DNA reads TGTGCCAGCAGTTTTCGGGGTAGAGCAGGCAATGAGCAGTTCTTC.